These 3 T cell receptor beta chains were sequenced from one sample in a study of T cells in Graves' hyperthyroidism and ophthalmopathy. Amplified TCR beta CDR3 regions came from RNA transcripts. When the TCR CDR3 underwent first-round RT-PCR, the HTBI primer set was used. TCRdb ran MiXCR on the multiplex PCR reads and lists one entry per CDR3 protein. The table includes nearly 750,000 distinct CDR3 sequences, under 45% detected once. Sequenced material: blood. These receptor sequences come from a woman aged 40 to 50 with Graves' hyperthyroidism.

This clonotype has only a few counts. CDR3 DNA: TGTGCTAGTGGGTCGCAGGGTAACACTGAAGCTTTCTTT. This gives the protein CASGSQGNTEAFF. The chain couples TRBV12-5 to TRBJ1-1; perhaps TRBD1 as D (5 bases). V dropped 6 bases and J dropped 2 bases, with 10 bases sitting between them. From germline, CDR1 is LGHNT and CDR2 FRNRAP. The CDR3 is 13 amino acids.

The chain has TRBV7-2 and TRBJ1-1; a possible D gene is TRBD1 (5 bases). CDR1 is SGHTA and CDR2 is FQGNSA in the germline V gene. CDR3 size: 13 residues. V lost 1 base, J lost 8 bases, and 11 bases lay in between. This CDR3 reads CASSLGGILEAFF. Written as DNA, the CDR3 is TGTGCCAGCAGCTTAGGGGGGATTCTGGAAGCTTTCTTT.

The V and J genes are TRBV10-3 and TRBJ2-2; no clear D gene. The CDR3 is made up of 14 amino acids. Germline V lookup: CDR1 ENHRY, CDR2 SYGVKD. V lost 6 bases and J lost 0, with 8 bases in between. The CDR3: CAIRQAANTGELFF. For the CDR3, the DNA is TGTGCCATCAGGCAGGCCGCGAACACCGGGGAGCTGTTTTTT.